The 30 T cell receptor beta chains given below trace back to one sample, sequenced in a study of blood T cell repertoires in COVID-19. The data were produced by immunoSEQ multiplex PCR, yet TCRdb's version contains in-frame clones alone and is incomplete. The sample shows fewer than 300,000 clones, roughly 88% of them seen only once. Sequencing was performed on peripheral blood. These receptors came from a human donor with COVID-19, enrolled during active disease. The donor label of this sample is uncertain.

The chain joins TRBV4-3 to TRBJ1-1; perhaps TRBD1 as D (5 bases). Germline loops: CDR1 LGHNA, CDR2 YSLEER. This CDR3 spans 16 amino acids. The V end lost 4 bases, the J end lost 0 bases, and 15 bases lay between the germline ends. The CDR3 reads CASSPGRGMMNTEAFF. As DNA, the CDR3 is TGCGCCAGCAGCCCGGGACGGGGGATGATGAACACTGAAGCTTTCTTT.

This clone was counted once. The genes are TRBV19 and TRBJ2-5; a weak D match, TRBD2 (6 bases). Germline V gene data show CDR1 as LNHDA and CDR2 as SQIVND (reference sequence). This CDR3 comprises 16 residues. V was cut by 4 bases and J by 2 bases, with 17 bases left in between. CDR3 sequence: CASSSPGLPSQETQYF. CDR3 DNA: TGTGCCAGTAGTAGCCCCGGACTACCGTCTCAAGAGACCCAGTACTTC.

The chain employs TRBV3-1 (or the pseudogene TRBV3-2) and TRBJ1-1; 7 nucleotides agree with TRBD1. This CDR3 spans 14 amino acids. V gave up 5 bases and J gave up 1 base; unmatched junction bases: 4. CDR1 is LGHDT, CDR2 YNNKEL, per germline (reference sequence). This CDR3 reads CASSTYRGNTEAFF. Written as DNA, the CDR3 is TGTGCCAGCAGCACCTACAGGGGGAACACTGAAGCTTTCTTT.

V usage is TRBV2 and J usage is TRBJ2-6, with TRBD2 identical over 7 bases. The CDR3 is made up of 16 amino acids. Losses at the gene ends were 6 bases for V and 0 bases for J; bases not matched to a gene: 5. Germline CDR1 and CDR2: SNHLY and FYNNEI. CDR3 DNA sequence: TGTGCCAGCAGGGCGGGAGTGATCTCTGGGGCCAACGTCCTGACTTTC. Its protein is CASRAGVISGANVLTF. The whole variable domain, remainder taken from reference TRBV2 and TRBJ2-6, is EPEVTQTPSHQVTQMGQEVILRCVPISNHLYFYWYRQILGQKVEFLVSFYNNEISEKSEIFDDQFSVERPDGSNFTLKIRSTKLEDSAMYFCASRAGVISGANVLTFGAGSRLTVL.

Here the CDR3 DNA reads TGTGCCAGCAGGCGGGAGGGAGATACGCAGTATTTT. It translates to CASRREGDTQYF. The chain employs TRBV9 and TRBJ2-3; TRBD2 aligns across 9 bases. Germline V lookup: CDR1 SGDLS, CDR2 YYNGEE. This CDR3 spans 12 amino acids. Trimming removed 5 bases from V and 5 bases from J; junction bases left unmatched: 0.

CDR3 in DNA: TGCGCCAGCAGCCGGGAGGTAATAGGCTATGGCTACACCTTC. It translates to CASSREVIGYGYTF. The gene calls are TRBV4-1 and TRBJ1-2; D is ambiguous. The length of the CDR3 is 14 residues. Germline CDR1 and CDR2: MGHRA and YSYEKL. Trimming took 4 bases from V and 4 from J, leaving 13 bases between them.

This chain joins TRBV18 and TRBJ2-1; 10 nucleotides line up with TRBD2. V trimming: 3 bases; J trimming: 0 bases; junction bases outside the gene matches: 11. The CDR3 is 19 residues long. Looked up from germline, CDR1 is KGHSH and CDR2 is LQKENI. CDR3 bases: TGTGCCAGCTCACCGCCTAGCGGGAGTCTACGTAGCTCCTACAATGAGCAGTTCTTC. Translating it yields CASSPPSGSLRSSYNEQFF. Full variable domain (rest looked up from reference TRBV18 and TRBJ2-1): NAGVMQNPRHLVRRRGQEARLRCSPMKGHSHVYWYRQLPEEGLKFMVYLQKENIIDESGMPKERFSAEFPKEGPSILRIQQVVRGDSAAYFCASSPPSGSLRSSYNEQFFGPGTRLTVL.

The chain couples TRBV19 to TRBJ1-1, with no clear D. Germline V CDR1 and CDR2: LNHDA, SQIVND (reference sequence). Deletions cut 5 bases from V and 2 bases from J, with 9 bases between. This CDR3 spans 13 amino acids. CDR3 in DNA: TGTGCCAGTAGTCTGGCAGGTAACACTGAAGCTTTCTTT. It codes for CASSLAGNTEAFF. The full variable domain, its missing parts supplied by reference TRBV19 and TRBJ1-1, is DGGITQSPKYLFRKEGQNVTLSCEQNLNHDAMYWYRQDPGQGLRLIYYSQIVNDFQKGDIAEGYSVSREKKESFPLTVTSAQKNPTAFYLCASSLAGNTEAFFGQGTRLTVV.

The chain recombines TRBV5-4 with TRBJ1-2; D unclear. The CDR3 covers 13 residues. Germline CDR1 reads SGHNT; CDR2 reads YYREEE (reference sequence). The V end lost 9 bases, the J end lost 3 bases, and 15 bases lay between the germline ends. The CDR3, as DNA: TGTGCCACATCCGCGGGTTTGGACTATGGCTACACCTTC. Amino acid sequence: CATSAGLDYGYTF.

In nucleotides, the CDR3 is TGCGCCAGCACACGGGGCTATAATTCACCCCTCCACTTT. Translating it yields CASTRGYNSPLHF. The chain carries TRBV10-2 and TRBJ1-6; no clear D gene. The CDR3 covers 13 residues. The ends were cut back, 7 bases at V and 3 bases at J, with 7 bases in the middle. Germline V lookup: CDR1 WSHSY, CDR2 SAAADI.

The chain couples TRBV2 to TRBJ2-5, with TRBD1 matching 7 bases. The CDR3 consists of 15 residues. In germline, CDR1 is SNHLY, CDR2 FYNNEI. V lost 3 bases to trimming and J lost 5 bases; unmatched junction nucleotides: 9. DNA of the CDR3: TGTGCCAGCAGTGACAGAACAGGGACAGCGGAGACCCAGTACTTC. Its protein product is CASSDRTGTAETQYF. Full variable domain (outside the CDR3, taken from reference TRBV2 and TRBJ2-5): EPEVTQTPSHQVTQMGQEVILRCVPISNHLYFYWYRQILGQKVEFLVSFYNNEISEKSEIFDDQFSVERPDGSNFTLKIRSTKLEDSAMYFCASSDRTGTAETQYFGPGTRLLVL.

The rearrangement links TRBV11-1 to TRBJ1-6, with 7 nucleotides matching TRBD1. Germline assignment: CDR1 SGHAT and CDR2 FQDESV (reference sequence). The CDR3 extends over 16 amino acids. Trimming cost V 4 bases and J 4 bases; bases outside gene matches: 7. Here the CDR3 reads CASSSDREAYNSPLHF. The CDR3 DNA reads TGTGCCAGCAGCTCCGACAGGGAGGCTTATAATTCACCCCTCCACTTT.

This chain connects TRBV7-9 to TRBJ1-2; D not certain. In germline, CDR1 is SEHNR, CDR2 FQNEAQ (reference sequence). CDR3 length equals 15 residues. V lost 5 bases and J lost 4, with 17 bases in between. The CDR3 region is CASSPSIDGGYGYTF. The DNA for the CDR3 is TGTGCCAGCAGCCCCTCGATAGATGGAGGCTATGGCTACACCTTC. The full variable domain, with the rest looked up from reference TRBV7-9 and TRBJ1-2, is DTGVSQNPRHKITKRGQNVTFRCDPISEHNRLYWYRQTLGQGPEFLTYFQNEAQLEKSRLLSDRFSAERPKGSFSTLEIQRTEQGDSAMYLCASSPSIDGGYGYTFGSGTRLTVV.

The chain carries TRBV29-1 and TRBJ2-2; a weak D match, TRBD1 (6 bases). The length of the CDR3 is 13 residues. V shed 6 bases and J shed 3 bases, with 11 bases lying between them. CDR1 is SQVTM, CDR2 ANQGSEA, per germline. In DNA form, the CDR3 reads TGCAGCGTGGCCCGGACAGACACCGGGGAGCTGTTTTTT. Protein sequence: CSVARTDTGELFF.

The chain carries TRBV5-1 and TRBJ2-7, with 7 bases fitting TRBD2. This CDR3 comprises 15 residues. Germline CDR1 is SGHRS and CDR2 is YFSETQ. V trimming: 4 bases; J trimming: 7 bases; junction bases outside the gene matches: 14. The CDR3 coding sequence is TGCGCCAGCAGCCTAGGCGCTACTAGCGTTGATGAGCAGTACTTC. It yields the protein CASSLGATSVDEQYF.

The chain has TRBV6-1 and TRBJ1-1, with D possibly TRBD1 on 6 matching bases. CDR1 MNHNS and CDR2 SASEGT come from the germline V gene. The CDR3 runs to 14 residues. V shed 0 bases and J shed 4 bases, with 9 bases lying between them. The CDR3 nucleotides read TGTGCCAGCAGTGAAGCGGGGGCGGGCACTGAAGCTTTCTTT. Translated: CASSEAGAGTEAFF.

This rearrangement joins TRBV5-1 to TRBJ2-2; 12 nucleotides match TRBD2. The CDR3 spans 15 residues. Trimming cost V 3 bases and J 5 bases; bases outside gene matches: 2. CDR1 and CDR2 (germline): SGHRS, YFSETQ. CDR3 in DNA: TGCGCCAGCAGCTCGGGGACTAGCGGGACCGGGGAGCTGTTTTTT. Translating it yields CASSSGTSGTGELFF.

This chain uses TRBV5-1 with TRBJ1-4, with D unresolved. From germline, CDR1 is SGHRS and CDR2 YFSETQ. The V end lost 2 bases, the J end lost 8 bases, and 16 bases lay between the germline ends. This CDR3 spans 15 amino acids. CDR3 in DNA: TGCGCCAGCAGCTTATATGTCAAGGAGGGAGAAAAACTGTTTTTT. Translating gives CASSLYVKEGEKLFF.

The CDR3 reads CASSTATGTGGTGELFF. DNA for the CDR3: TGTGCCAGTAGTACCGCAACCGGGACAGGGGGCACCGGGGAGCTGTTTTTT. The rearrangement links TRBV19 to TRBJ2-2; 11 bases match TRBD1. The germline V gene has CDR1 LNHDA and CDR2 SQIVND (reference sequence). CDR3 length equals 17 residues. The V gene end was trimmed by 4 bases and the J gene end by 4 bases; junction bases not matched to a gene: 8.

This chain uses TRBV2 with TRBJ1-5; no firm D call. Germline CDR1 reads SNHLY; CDR2 reads FYNNEI. V shed 4 bases and J shed 0 bases, with 16 bases lying between them. The CDR3 extends over 17 amino acids. The CDR3 region has the DNA TGTGCCAGCAGTGGGGAGGCAGTGGTAGATAGCAATCAGCCCCAGCATTTT. Translating it yields CASSGEAVVDSNQPQHF.

The rearrangement uses TRBV7-2 and TRBJ2-1, with 10 bases fitting TRBD2. The CDR3 totals 15 residues. CDR1 and CDR2 (germline): SGHTA, FQGNSA. V was clipped by 6 bases and J by 8 bases; unmatched bases: 10. DNA for the CDR3: TGTGCCAGCAGGCCTCTAGCGGGAGATCTATATGAGCAGTTCTTC. Residues: CASRPLAGDLYEQFF. Full variable domain (missing parts from reference TRBV7-2 and TRBJ2-1): GAGVSQSPSNKVTEKGKDVELRCDPISGHTALYWYRQSLGQGLEFLIYFQGNSAPDKSGLPSDRFSAERTGGSVSTLTIQRTQQEDSAVYLCASRPLAGDLYEQFFGPGTRLTVL.

The chain employs TRBV28 and TRBJ1-1, with 9 positions matching TRBD1. This CDR3 has 15 residues. Trimming removed 4 bases from V and 7 bases from J; junction bases left unmatched: 10. Germline CDR1 reads MDHEN; CDR2 reads SYDVKM. The CDR3 DNA sequence: TGTGCCAGCAGTTCGACAGGGGGGCGCTTTGTTGAAGCTTTCTTT. This sequence encodes CASSSTGGRFVEAFF.

The rearrangement links TRBV7-2 to TRBJ2-6; D remains unclear. The CDR3 contains 16 residues. The germline V and J ends were trimmed by 11 bases and 0 bases, with 17 bases remaining between them. The germline gives CDR1 SGHTA, CDR2 FQGNSA. CDR3 in DNA: TGTGCCCTCCCGCGGATTAAAAGCTCTGGGGCCAACGTCCTGACTTTC. It translates to CALPRIKSSGANVLTF.

This clone was recorded a few times. The V call is TRBV5-1, the J call TRBJ1-3; the D gene is possibly TRBD1 (5 bases). This CDR3 region has 15 residues. Germline V lookup: CDR1 SGHRS, CDR2 YFSETQ. The ends were cut back, 3 bases at V and 4 bases at J, with 14 bases in the middle. The CDR3 spells CASSSEGTGGNTIYF. Written as DNA, the CDR3 is TGCGCCAGCAGCTCGGAGGGGACTGGGGGAAACACCATATATTTT.

The chain carries TRBV7-2 and TRBJ2-7, with 10 bases identical to TRBD1. Germline CDR1 is SGHTA and CDR2 is FQGNSA. J was trimmed by 1 base and V by 6 bases; bases with no gene match: 6. The CDR3 has 15 amino acids. The CDR3 DNA reads as TGTGCCAGCAGGTCTCCGGGACAGGGGTCCTACGAGCAGTACTTC. Protein sequence: CASRSPGQGSYEQYF.

The gene calls are TRBV24-1 and TRBJ2-1; 8 bases align to TRBD1. Germline lookup yields CDR1 KGHDR and CDR2 SFDVKD. J was trimmed by 1 base and V by 3 bases; bases with no gene match: 4. The CDR3 totals 16 residues. The CDR3 protein is CATSDPRQGSYNEQFF. The CDR3 DNA reads as TGTGCCACCAGTGATCCACGACAGGGGTCCTACAATGAGCAGTTCTTC.

J is TRBJ2-1 and V is TRBV29-1; 7 nucleotides align to TRBD2. This CDR3 region has 13 residues. J lost 8 bases, V lost 4 bases, and 8 bases had no gene match. Germline-derived CDR1 and CDR2 are SQVTM and ANQGSEA. The CDR3 DNA follows: TGCAGCGTTGTGGGATTCCGGGGGGATGAGCAGTTCTTC. This sequence encodes CSVVGFRGDEQFF.

V is TRBV2 and J is TRBJ2-7; no clear D. The CDR3 spans 13 residues. V was cut by 6 bases and J by 6 bases, with 15 bases left in between. Germline CDR1 and CDR2: SNHLY and FYNNEI. The CDR3 DNA reads TGTGCCAGCAGGAGACTCTTTTTGGGCGAGCAGTACTTC. This translates into CASRRLFLGEQYF.

The rearrangement uses TRBV7-9 and TRBJ1-6, with D possibly matching TRBD1 (5 bases). This CDR3 is 15 amino acids long. V was cut by 5 bases and J by 8 bases, with 16 bases left in between. From germline, CDR1 is SEHNR and CDR2 FQNEAQ (reference sequence). CDR3 amino acids: CASSPPGQGYSPLHF. Here the CDR3 DNA reads TGTGCCAGCAGCCCCCCAGGGCAGGGTTATTCACCCCTCCACTTT.

The chain carries TRBV6-6 and TRBJ1-1; D ambiguous. This CDR3 spans 16 amino acids. With 6 bases removed from V and 3 bases from J, the gap between germline ends came to 20 bases. CDR1 is MNHNY and CDR2 is SVGAGI in the germline V gene (reference sequence). CDR3 region: CASSSSSNPRYTEAFF. As DNA, the CDR3 is TGTGCCAGCAGCTCCTCGAGTAATCCACGGTACACTGAAGCTTTCTTT.